This T cell receptor (beta chain) came from a study of blood T cells in healthy people across ages. General study results and limits: TCR beta diversity per million T cells fell roughly linearly with age. Shifts in expanded clonotypes may have been confounded by donor CMV status, which was unknown.

This CDR3 spans 13 amino acids. Trimming took 4 bases from V and 7 from J; bases not matched to a gene: 1. From germline, CDR1 is SNHLY and CDR2 FYNNEI. Aged roughly 6 to 90, donors were systemically healthy Caucasians from Russia. As regards this clonotype: Its antigen is unknown.

Primers used in a second PCR of about 6 to 11 cycles were a sample-barcoded 5' primer and a J-beta primer mix. A tag from a template-switch adaptor with 12 random nucleotides marked each cDNA molecule. TCRdb reprocessed the 5' RACE reads with MiXCR, giving one entry per CDR3 protein. The data contain some 370,000 distinct CDR3 sequences, roughly half of them seen just once; the ten biggest clones take up around 53%. The rearrangement uses TRBV2 and TRBJ1-4; 9 bases line up with TRBD1. Sequencing used blood. This TCR was sampled from a man between 60 and 75 years old in good health. The CDR3 loop reads CASSGQGGEKLFF. The CDR3 DNA is TGTGCCAGCAGTGGACAGGGGGGTGAAAAACTGTTTTTT. Variable domain in full (rest from reference TRBV2 and TRBJ1-4): EPEVTQTPSHQVTQMGQEVILRCVPISNHLYFYWYRQILGQKVEFLVSFYNNEISEKSEIFDDQFSVERPDGSNFTLKIRSTKLEDSAMYFCASSGQGGEKLFFGSGTQLSVL.